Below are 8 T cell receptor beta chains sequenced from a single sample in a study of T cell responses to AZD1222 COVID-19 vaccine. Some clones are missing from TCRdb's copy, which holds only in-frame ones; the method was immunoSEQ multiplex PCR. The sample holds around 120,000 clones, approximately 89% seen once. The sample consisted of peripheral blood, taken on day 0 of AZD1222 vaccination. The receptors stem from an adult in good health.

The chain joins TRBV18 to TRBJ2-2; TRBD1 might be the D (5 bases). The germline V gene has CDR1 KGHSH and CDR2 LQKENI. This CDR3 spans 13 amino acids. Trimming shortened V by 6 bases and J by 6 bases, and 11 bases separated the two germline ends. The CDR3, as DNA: TGTGCCAGCTCTCGACAGCGAGCCGGGGAGCTGTTTTTT. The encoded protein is CASSRQRAGELFF.

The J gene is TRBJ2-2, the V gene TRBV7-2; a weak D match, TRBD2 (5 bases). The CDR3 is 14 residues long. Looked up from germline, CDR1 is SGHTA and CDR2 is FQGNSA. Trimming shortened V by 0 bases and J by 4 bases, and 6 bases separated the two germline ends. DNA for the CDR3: TGTGCCAGCAGCTTAGCTCGGGGCACCGGGGAGCTGTTTTTT. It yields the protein CASSLARGTGELFF.

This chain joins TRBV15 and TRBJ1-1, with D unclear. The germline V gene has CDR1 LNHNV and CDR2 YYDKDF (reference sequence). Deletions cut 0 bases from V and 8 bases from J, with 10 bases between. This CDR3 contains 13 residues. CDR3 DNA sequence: TGTGCCACCAGCAGAGATTTCGGCGGAGAAGCTTTCTTT. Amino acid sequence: CATSRDFGGEAFF.

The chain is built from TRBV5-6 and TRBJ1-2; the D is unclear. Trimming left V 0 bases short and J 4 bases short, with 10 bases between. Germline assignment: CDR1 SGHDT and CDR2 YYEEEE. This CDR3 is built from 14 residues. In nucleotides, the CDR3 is TGTGCCAGCAGCTTGGACGGGGTGACCTATGGCTACACCTTC. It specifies CASSLDGVTYGYTF.

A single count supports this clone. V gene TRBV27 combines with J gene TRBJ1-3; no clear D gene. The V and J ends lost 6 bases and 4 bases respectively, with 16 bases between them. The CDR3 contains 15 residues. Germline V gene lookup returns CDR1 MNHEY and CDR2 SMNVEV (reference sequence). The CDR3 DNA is TGTGCCAGCAGCTTTGGGCCGGGTACGGGAAACACCATATATTTT. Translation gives CASSFGPGTGNTIYF.

CDR3 residues: CASSRPGQANEKLFF. DNA for the CDR3: TGTGCCAGCAGCCGCCCGGGACAGGCTAATGAAAAACTGTTTTTT. This chain joins TRBV5-6 and TRBJ1-4; TRBD1 agrees at 8 bases. V lost 4 bases, J lost 3 bases, and 5 bases stayed unmatched. Germline-derived CDR1 and CDR2 are SGHDT and YYEEEE. The CDR3 length is 15 residues.

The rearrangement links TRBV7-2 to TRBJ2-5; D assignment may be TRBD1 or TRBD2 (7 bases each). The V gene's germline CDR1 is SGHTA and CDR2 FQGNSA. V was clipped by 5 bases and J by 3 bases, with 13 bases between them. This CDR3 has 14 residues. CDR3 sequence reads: CASSPGGVKETQYF. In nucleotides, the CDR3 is TGTGCCAGCAGCCCAGGGGGGGTTAAAGAGACCCAGTACTTC.

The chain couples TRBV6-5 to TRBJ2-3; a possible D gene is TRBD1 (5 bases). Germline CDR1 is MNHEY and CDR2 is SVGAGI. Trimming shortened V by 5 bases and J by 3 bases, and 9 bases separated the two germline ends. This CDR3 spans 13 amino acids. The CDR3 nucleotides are TGTGCCAGCAGTCCGGACAAGACAGATACGCAGTATTTT. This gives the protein CASSPDKTDTQYF.